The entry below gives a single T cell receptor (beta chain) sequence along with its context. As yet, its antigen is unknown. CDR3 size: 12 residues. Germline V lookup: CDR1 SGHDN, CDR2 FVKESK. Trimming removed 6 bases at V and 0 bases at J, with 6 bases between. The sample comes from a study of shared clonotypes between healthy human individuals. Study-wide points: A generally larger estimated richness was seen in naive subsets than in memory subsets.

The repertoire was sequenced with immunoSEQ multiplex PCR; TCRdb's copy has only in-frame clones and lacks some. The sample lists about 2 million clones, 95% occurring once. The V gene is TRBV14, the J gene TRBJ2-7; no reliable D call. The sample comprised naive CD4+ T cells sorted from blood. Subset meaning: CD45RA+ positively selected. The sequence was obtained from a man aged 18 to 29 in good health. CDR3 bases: TGTGCCAGCAGGGGGAACTCCTACGAGCAGTACTTC. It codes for CASRGNSYEQYF.